Each of the 8 T cell receptor beta chains below was sequenced from the same sample in a study of blood T cell repertoires in COVID-19. Repertoires were generated with immunoSEQ multiplex PCR, while TCRdb's copy carries only in-frame clones and drops some. Of more than 250,000 clones detected, about nine tenths appear once; the ten largest clones hold over 5.5%. Sequencing used peripheral blood. The receptors were sampled from a woman in her forties or fifties with COVID-19, enrolled during active disease.

V and J are TRBV5-1 and TRBJ2-2; 8 bases align to TRBD1. The germline CDR1 and CDR2 sequences are SGHRS and YFSETQ. The CDR3 is made up of 16 amino acids. J lost 6 bases, V lost 0 bases, and 7 bases had no gene match. The CDR3 DNA follows: TGCGCCAGCAGCTTGGCCCCCAGGACAGGGTCCGGGGAGCTGTTTTTT. Its protein product is CASSLAPRTGSGELFF.

This chain links TRBV6-5 with TRBJ1-1, with unresolved D. Germline V lookup: CDR1 MNHEY, CDR2 SVGAGI. This CDR3 comprises 13 residues. V was cut by 5 bases and J by 0 bases, with 7 bases left in between. This CDR3 is CASSPHLNTEAFF. As DNA, the CDR3 is TGTGCCAGCAGTCCACATCTGAACACTGAAGCTTTCTTT.

The chain joins TRBV3-1 (or the pseudogene TRBV3-2) to TRBJ2-4; 11 bases fit TRBD2. Germline V gene data show CDR1 as LGHDT and CDR2 as YNNKEL (reference sequence). The CDR3 has 19 residues. V shed 0 bases, J shed 2 bases, and the junction held 9 bases outside the gene matches. CDR3 DNA sequence: TGTGCCAGCAGCCAAGATAGCCTAGCGGGAGGTGGGACCAAAAACATTCAGTACTTC. Its protein is CASSQDSLAGGGTKNIQYF.

This clone was detected only a few times. The J gene is TRBJ2-1, the V gene TRBV6-5, with 8 nucleotides matching TRBD2. V lost 4 bases, J lost 8 bases, and 13 bases stayed unmatched. CDR3 length equals 16 residues. From germline, CDR1 is MNHEY and CDR2 SVGAGI. The CDR3 DNA sequence: TGTGCCAGCAGTTTCGGTACCGGGACTAGTAACCATGAGCAGTTCTTC. Encoded protein: CASSFGTGTSNHEQFF.

The chain couples TRBV7-8 to TRBJ2-1, with 10 bases that match TRBD2. Per germline, CDR1 SGHVS and CDR2 FQNEAQ. The V segment lost 3 bases and the J segment 0 bases; nucleotides outside the gene matches: 2. This CDR3 comprises 16 residues. The CDR3, as DNA: TGTGCCAGCAGCTTCGGACTAGCGGCCTCCTACAATGAGCAGTTCTTC. It encodes CASSFGLAASYNEQFF.

The genes are TRBV27 and TRBJ1-1; D might be TRBD1 (5 bases). CDR3 size: 15 residues. Germline V gene data show CDR1 as MNHEY and CDR2 as SMNVEV (reference sequence). The germline V and J ends were trimmed by 0 bases and 3 bases, with 11 bases remaining between them. The CDR3 DNA follows: TGTGCCAGCAGTTTATCAGCAGGGAGGCACACTGAAGCTTTCTTT. This translates into CASSLSAGRHTEAFF.

V usage is TRBV7-8 and J usage is TRBJ1-6, with a possible D match to TRBD1 (5 bases). The germline V gene encodes CDR1 SGHVS and CDR2 FQNEAQ. V lost 0 bases and J lost 5, with 14 bases in between. The CDR3 covers 17 residues. The CDR3 DNA is TGTGCCAGCAGCTTAGCGCTCAGGGAAAATAATAATTCACCCCTCCACTTT. It encodes CASSLALRENNNSPLHF.

The genes are TRBV30 and TRBJ2-2; TRBD2 aligns across 13 bases. V dropped 3 bases and J dropped 7; count of bases not matched to a gene: 8. This CDR3 has 16 residues. From germline, CDR1 is GTSNPN and CDR2 SVGIG (reference sequence). The CDR3 loop reads CAWSPSGLAGSGELFF. As DNA, the CDR3 is TGTGCCTGGAGCCCTTCGGGACTAGCGGGAAGCGGGGAGCTGTTTTTT.